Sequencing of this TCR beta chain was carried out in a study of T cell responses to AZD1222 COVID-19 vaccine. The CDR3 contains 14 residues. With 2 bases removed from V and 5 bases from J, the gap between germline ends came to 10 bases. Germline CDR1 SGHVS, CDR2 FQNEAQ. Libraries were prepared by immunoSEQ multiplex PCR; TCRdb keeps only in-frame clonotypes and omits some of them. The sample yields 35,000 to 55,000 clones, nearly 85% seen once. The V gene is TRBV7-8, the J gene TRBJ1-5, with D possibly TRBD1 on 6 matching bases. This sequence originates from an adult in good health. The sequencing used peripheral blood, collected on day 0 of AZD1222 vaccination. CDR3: CASSLTTGHQPQHF. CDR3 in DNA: TGTGCCAGCAGCTTAACAACAGGGCATCAGCCCCAGCATTTT.